These T cell receptor beta chains were read from a single sample in a study of cytomegalovirus exposure and HLA in healthy donors. TCRdb keeps only in-frame clones here, not all; method: immunoSEQ multiplex PCR. The table has approximately 150,000 clones, 68% seen once; the top ten hold less than 3.5%. Specimen: PBMCs. All receptors derive from a woman in her 40s in good health and CMV-seropositive. Both conserved end residues are part of each CDR3. The D gene is left open where the match is weak. Only part of the rows carry a size: once, few, many, or a class if the clone is expanded.

V gene	clone size	J gene	D gene	CDR3 protein	CDR3 DNA
TRBV6-5	NA	TRBJ1-1	NA	CASSWVRETEAFF	TGTGCCAGCAGTTGGGTCAGGGAAACTGAAGCTTTCTTT
TRBV20-1	NA	TRBJ2-7	NA	CSALAAYEQYF	TGCAGTGCTTTAGCGGCCTACGAGCAGTACTTC
TRBV9	NA	TRBJ2-2	TRBD1	CASSTRTGDNTGELFF	TGTGCCAGCAGCACAAGAACAGGGGACAACACCGGGGAGCTGTTTTTT
TRBV28	NA	TRBJ1-4	TRBD1	CASSQPQGIHEKLFF	TGTGCCAGCAGTCAACCACAGGGGATTCATGAAAAACTGTTTTTT
TRBV6-6	NA	TRBJ2-7	TRBD1	CASSYRDRAYEQYF	TGTGCCAGCAGTTATCGGGACAGGGCCTACGAGCAGTACTTC
TRBV6-1	few	TRBJ1-2	NA	CASSHGQYGYTF	TGTGCCAGCAGTCACGGACAGTATGGCTACACCTTC
TRBV5-6	NA	TRBJ1-2	NA	CASSFGVGYTF	TGTGCCAGCAGCTTCGGGGTAGGCTACACCTTC
TRBV10-3	NA	TRBJ2-5	NA	CAISGREETQYF	TGTGCCATCAGTGGTAGGGAGGAGACCCAGTACTTC
TRBV27	NA	TRBJ2-7	TRBD2	CASVRAGAPYEQYF	TGTGCCAGCGTTCGGGCGGGAGCTCCCTACGAGCAGTACTTC
TRBV6-5	NA	TRBJ2-1	TRBD2	CASSYSPSGSLKFF	TGTGCCAGCAGTTACTCCCCTAGCGGGAGTCTCAAGTTCTTC
TRBV5-8	NA	TRBJ1-2	NA	CASSLSGFGGYPF	TGTGCCAGCAGCTTGTCGGGGTTCGGCGGCTACCCCTTC
TRBV10-3	NA	TRBJ2-2	NA	CATKTQGTDGELFF	TGTGCCACCAAAACACAGGGCACGGACGGGGAGCTGTTTTTT
TRBV5-4	NA	TRBJ1-2	TRBD1	CASSLGGQGALGYTF	TGTGCCAGCAGCTTGGGGGGACAGGGGGCTCTGGGCTACACCTTC
TRBV4-2	NA	TRBJ1-2	NA	CASSQEWLAATNYGYPF	TGTGCCAGCAGCCAAGAATGGCTGGCAGCTACTAACTATGGCTACCCCTTC
TRBV7-9	NA	TRBJ2-7	TRBD1	CASSFGTGRYEQYF	TGTGCCAGCAGCTTCGGGACAGGGCGGTACGAGCAGTACTTC
TRBV5-6	NA	TRBJ1-2	TRBD1	CASNPTGQGNYGYTF	TGTGCCAGCAACCCGACGGGACAGGGCAACTATGGCTACACCTTC
TRBV19	NA	TRBJ2-7	NA	CASRPGGDSYEQYF	TGTGCCAGTAGACCCGGGGGTGACTCCTACGAGCAGTACTTC